Below, one T cell receptor (beta chain) is given with its context. Its antigen is as yet unknown. Here immunoSEQ multiplex PCR was the method, and the copy in TCRdb shows in-frame clones only, minus some. This table holds about 120,000 clones, 80% to 90% found once. This entry belongs to a study of OX40 agonist ivuxolimab in advanced cancers. Study at large: Every 2 weeks, patients received ivuxolimab intravenously, dosed at 0.01 to 10 mg/kg.

The germline gives CDR1 MNHEY, CDR2 SMNVEV (reference sequence). Trimming removed 0 bases from V and 2 bases from J, with 10 bases in between. The CDR3 is made up of 15 amino acids. Findings and limits, study-wide: Also present in some nonresponders was a low level of normalized T-cell clonal expansion. With doses of 0.1 to 3.0 mg/kg, CD4+ and CD8+ blood T cells had undergone clonal expansion by week 6.

V gene TRBV27 combines with J gene TRBJ1-2, with D possibly TRBD1 on 5 matching bases. This receptor was taken from an adult with an advanced solid tumor such as melanoma, head and neck, liver or kidney cancer. Sample: CD4+ or CD8+ T cells sorted from blood, taken in a trial of the OX40 agonist ivuxolimab. The CDR3 DNA sequence: TGTGCCAGCAGTTTATCGACAGCCGGAAACTATGGCTACACCTTC. This gives the protein CASSLSTAGNYGYTF.